The 6 T cell receptor beta chains listed next were all sequenced from one sample in a study of blood T cell repertoires in COVID-19 (dated by TCRdb to the early 2020s). Library preparation was by the immunoSEQ multiplex PCR assay. TCRdb took over this immuneACCESS table, retaining in-frame rearrangements with V and J assigned. Such tables are incomplete; in checked studies, under half of the missing clones stem from an unresolved V gene, and the remainder is unexplained. The sample has under 75,000 clones on record, around four fifths of them singletons. Less than 7% of the sample is held by the ten biggest clonotypes. What was sequenced was peripheral blood. The source is a woman in her 70s with acute or convalescent COVID-19.

In this sample, this clone turned up a few times. The chain employs TRBV5-4 and TRBJ2-7, with 12 bases aligning to TRBD2. The V segment lost 3 bases and the J segment 6 bases; nucleotides outside the gene matches: 7. The CDR3 sequence is 15 residues long. CDR1 is SGHNT and CDR2 is YYREEE in the germline V gene (reference sequence). CDR3 protein: CASSSTSGGPREQYF. CDR3 in DNA: TGTGCCAGCAGCTCGACTAGCGGGGGCCCCCGCGAGCAGTACTTC.

Only one count was recorded for this clone. The V and J genes are TRBV7-3 and TRBJ2-1, with TRBD2 identical over 7 bases. Germline loops: CDR1 SGHTA, CDR2 FQGTGA. CDR3 length: 15 residues. V shed 2 bases and J 3 bases; nucleotides not matched to a gene: 4. The CDR3 loop reads CASSLLAGFYNEQFF. The CDR3, as DNA: TGTGCCAGCAGCTTATTAGCGGGCTTCTACAATGAGCAGTTCTTC.

The chain is built from TRBV7-3 and TRBJ2-2; 8 bases match TRBD2. The CDR3 has 15 amino acids. Losses at the gene ends were 4 bases for V and 4 bases for J; bases not matched to a gene: 5. Germline V gene lookup returns CDR1 SGHTA and CDR2 FQGTGA. The CDR3 loop reads CASSSYSGATGELFF. The DNA of the CDR3 is TGTGCCAGCAGCTCCTATAGCGGGGCCACCGGGGAGCTGTTTTTT.

The chain couples TRBV28 to TRBJ2-5; a possible D gene is TRBD2 (6 bases). The CDR3 contains 17 residues. Looked up from germline, CDR1 is MDHEN and CDR2 is SYDVKM. V gave up 3 bases and J gave up 3 bases, with 20 bases separating them. CDR3 bases: TGTGCCAGCAGTTTTAAGTCTGGCGGGGAGACAGAAGAGACCCAGTACTTC. Translated: CASSFKSGGETEETQYF.

The J gene is TRBJ1-4, the V gene TRBV4-2; 8 nucleotides match TRBD1. The CDR3 has 14 residues. Germline CDR1 is LGHNA and CDR2 is YNFKEQ. Trimming at V came to 4 bases and at J to 6 bases, leaving 4 bases not matched to a gene. As DNA, the CDR3 is TGTGCCAGCAGCCCGGGACAGGCGGATGAAAAACTGTTTTTT. This sequence encodes CASSPGQADEKLFF.

This chain connects TRBV19 to TRBJ2-6, with 10 nucleotides matching TRBD1. Germline CDR1 is LNHDA and CDR2 is SQIVND (reference sequence). The V segment lost 3 bases and the J segment 0 bases; nucleotides outside the gene matches: 2. The CDR3 is 17 amino acids. This chain's CDR3 is CASSMTGGISGANVLTF. The CDR3 DNA sequence: TGTGCCAGTAGTATGACAGGGGGCATCTCTGGGGCCAACGTCCTGACTTTC.